This T cell receptor beta chain stems from a study of blood T cells in healthy people across ages. The use of a sample-barcoded 5' primer and a J-beta primer mix characterized a second PCR of 7 to 11 cycles. Each CDR3 protein gets one entry after TCRdb re-called the 5' RACE reads with MiXCR. The data contain 580,000 or so distinct CDR3 sequences, roughly 48% of them seen just once; the ten biggest clones take up 20% to 25%. The sequenced sample consisted of blood. The receptor was derived from a man aged 80 or over in good health.

The chain's CDR3 is CSARDAGTGGGKLFF. The CDR3 nucleotides are TGCAGTGCTAGAGATGCCGGGACAGGGGGCGGAAAACTGTTTTTT. The chain combines TRBV20-1 with TRBJ1-4, with 12 bases lining up with TRBD1. Germline CDR1 DFQATT, CDR2 SNEGSKA (reference sequence). The CDR3 is 15 residues long. Losses at the gene ends were 0 bases for V and 10 bases for J; bases not matched to a gene: 6.